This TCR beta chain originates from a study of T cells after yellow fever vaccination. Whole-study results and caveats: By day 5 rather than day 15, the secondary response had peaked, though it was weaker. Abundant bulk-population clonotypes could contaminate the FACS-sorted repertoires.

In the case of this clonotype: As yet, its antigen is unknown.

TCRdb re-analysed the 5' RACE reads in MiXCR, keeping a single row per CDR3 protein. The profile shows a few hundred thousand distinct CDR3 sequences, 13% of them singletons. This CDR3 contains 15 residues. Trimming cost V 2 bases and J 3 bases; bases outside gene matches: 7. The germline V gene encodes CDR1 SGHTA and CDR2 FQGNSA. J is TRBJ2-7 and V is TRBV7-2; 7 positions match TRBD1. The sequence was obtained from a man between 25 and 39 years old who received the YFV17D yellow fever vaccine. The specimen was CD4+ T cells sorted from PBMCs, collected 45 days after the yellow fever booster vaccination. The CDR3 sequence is CASSLHSGDSYEQYF. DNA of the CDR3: TGTGCCAGCAGCTTACATTCAGGGGACAGCTACGAGCAGTACTTC. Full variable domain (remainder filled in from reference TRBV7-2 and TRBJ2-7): GAGVSQSPSNKVTEKGKDVELRCDPISGHTALYWYRQSLGQGLEFLIYFQGNSAPDKSGLPSDRFSAERTGGSVSTLTIQRTQQEDSAVYLCASSLHSGDSYEQYFGPGTRLTVT.